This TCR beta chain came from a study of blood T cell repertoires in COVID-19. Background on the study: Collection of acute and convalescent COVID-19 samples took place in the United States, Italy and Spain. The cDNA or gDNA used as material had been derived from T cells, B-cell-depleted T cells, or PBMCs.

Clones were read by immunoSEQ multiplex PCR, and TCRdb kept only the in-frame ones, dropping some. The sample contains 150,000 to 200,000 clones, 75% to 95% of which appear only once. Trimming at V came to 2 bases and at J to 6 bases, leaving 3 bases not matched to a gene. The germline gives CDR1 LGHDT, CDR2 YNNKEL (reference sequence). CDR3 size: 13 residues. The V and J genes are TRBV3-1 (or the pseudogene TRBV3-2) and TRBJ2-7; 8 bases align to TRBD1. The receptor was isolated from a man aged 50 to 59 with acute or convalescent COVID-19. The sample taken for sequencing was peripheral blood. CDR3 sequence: CASSQKQGVEQYV. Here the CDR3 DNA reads TGTGCCAGCAGCCAAAAACAGGGGGTCGAGCAGTACGTC.